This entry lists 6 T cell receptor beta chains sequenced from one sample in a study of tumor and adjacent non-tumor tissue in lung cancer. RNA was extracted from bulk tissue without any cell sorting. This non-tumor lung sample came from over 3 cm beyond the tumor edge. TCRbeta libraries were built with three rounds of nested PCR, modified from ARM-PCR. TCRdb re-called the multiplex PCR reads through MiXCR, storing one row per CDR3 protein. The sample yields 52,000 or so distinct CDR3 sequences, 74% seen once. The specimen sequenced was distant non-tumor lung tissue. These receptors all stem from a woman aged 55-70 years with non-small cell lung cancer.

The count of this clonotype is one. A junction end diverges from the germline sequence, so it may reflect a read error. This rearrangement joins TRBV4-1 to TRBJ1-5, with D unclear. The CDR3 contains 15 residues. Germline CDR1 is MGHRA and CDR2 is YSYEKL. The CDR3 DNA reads TGCGCCAGCAGCCGAGATCAGTATGGCAATCAGCCCCAACATTTT. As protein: CASSRDQYGNQPQHF.

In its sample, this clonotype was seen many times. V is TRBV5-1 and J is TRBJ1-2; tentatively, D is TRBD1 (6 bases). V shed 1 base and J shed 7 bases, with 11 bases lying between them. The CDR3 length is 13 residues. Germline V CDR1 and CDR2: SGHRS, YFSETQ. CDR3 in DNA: TGCGCCAGCAGCTTGTTCGGAGGGGGTGGCTACACCTTC. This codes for CASSLFGGGGYTF.

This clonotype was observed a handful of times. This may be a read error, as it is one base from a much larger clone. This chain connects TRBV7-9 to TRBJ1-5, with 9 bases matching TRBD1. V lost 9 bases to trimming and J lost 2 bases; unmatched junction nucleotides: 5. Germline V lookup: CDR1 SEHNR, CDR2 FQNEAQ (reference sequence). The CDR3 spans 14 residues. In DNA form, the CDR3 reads TGTGCCAGGAGCCGACAGGGGGGCAATCAGCCCCAGCATTTT. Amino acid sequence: CARSRQGGNQPQHF.

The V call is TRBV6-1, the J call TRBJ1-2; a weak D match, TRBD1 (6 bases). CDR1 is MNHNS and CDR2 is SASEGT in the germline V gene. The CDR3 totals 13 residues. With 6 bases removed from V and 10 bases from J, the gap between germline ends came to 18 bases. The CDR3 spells CASRKGQYVDYTF. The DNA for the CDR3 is TGTGCCAGCAGAAAAGGACAGTACGTTGACTACACCTTC.

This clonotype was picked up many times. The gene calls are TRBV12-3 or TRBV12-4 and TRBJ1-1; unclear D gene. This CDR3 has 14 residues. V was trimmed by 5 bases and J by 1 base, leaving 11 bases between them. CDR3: CASSAGRANTEAFF. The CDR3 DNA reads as TGTGCCAGCAGTGCCGGACGGGCGAACACTGAAGCTTTCTTT.

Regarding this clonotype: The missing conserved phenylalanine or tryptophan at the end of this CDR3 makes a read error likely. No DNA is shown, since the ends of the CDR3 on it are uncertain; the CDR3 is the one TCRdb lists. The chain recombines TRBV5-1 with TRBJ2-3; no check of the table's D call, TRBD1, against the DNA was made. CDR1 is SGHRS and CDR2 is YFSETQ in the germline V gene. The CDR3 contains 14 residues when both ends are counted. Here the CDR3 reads CASSSGIGKDTRYS.